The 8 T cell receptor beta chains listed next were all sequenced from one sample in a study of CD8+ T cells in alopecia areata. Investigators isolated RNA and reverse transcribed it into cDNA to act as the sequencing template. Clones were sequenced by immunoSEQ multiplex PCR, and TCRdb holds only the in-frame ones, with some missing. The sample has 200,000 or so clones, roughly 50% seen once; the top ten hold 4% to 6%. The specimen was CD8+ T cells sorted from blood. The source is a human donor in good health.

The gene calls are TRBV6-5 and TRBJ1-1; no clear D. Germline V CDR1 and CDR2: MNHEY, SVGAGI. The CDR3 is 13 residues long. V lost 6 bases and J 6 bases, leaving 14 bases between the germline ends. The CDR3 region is CASSPGWQAEAFF. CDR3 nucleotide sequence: TGTGCCAGCAGCCCAGGTTGGCAGGCTGAAGCTTTCTTT.

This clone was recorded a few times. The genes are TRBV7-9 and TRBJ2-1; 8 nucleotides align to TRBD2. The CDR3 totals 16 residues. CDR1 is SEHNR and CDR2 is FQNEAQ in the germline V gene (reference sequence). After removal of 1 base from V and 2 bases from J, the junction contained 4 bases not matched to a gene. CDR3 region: CASSLGSSGAYNEQFF. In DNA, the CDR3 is TGTGCCAGCAGCTTAGGCAGTAGCGGGGCCTACAATGAGCAGTTCTTC.

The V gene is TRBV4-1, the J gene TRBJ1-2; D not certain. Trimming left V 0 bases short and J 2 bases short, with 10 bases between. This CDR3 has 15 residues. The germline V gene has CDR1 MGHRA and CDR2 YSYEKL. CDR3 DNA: TGCGCCAGCAGCCAAGAGGGTTGGGGAAACTATGGCTACACCTTC. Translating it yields CASSQEGWGNYGYTF.

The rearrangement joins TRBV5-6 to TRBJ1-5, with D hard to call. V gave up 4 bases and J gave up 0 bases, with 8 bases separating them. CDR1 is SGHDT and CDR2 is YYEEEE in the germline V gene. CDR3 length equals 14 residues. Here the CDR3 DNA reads TGTGCCAGCAGCCTGATGGTTAGCAATCAGCCCCAGCATTTT. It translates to CASSLMVSNQPQHF.

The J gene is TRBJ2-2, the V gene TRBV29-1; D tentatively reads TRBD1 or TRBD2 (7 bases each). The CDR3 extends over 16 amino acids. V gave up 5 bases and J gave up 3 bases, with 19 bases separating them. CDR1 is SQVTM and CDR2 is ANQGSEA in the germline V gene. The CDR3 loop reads CSVKGVAGGDTGELFF. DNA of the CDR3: TGCAGCGTTAAGGGCGTCGCAGGGGGGGACACCGGGGAGCTGTTTTTT.

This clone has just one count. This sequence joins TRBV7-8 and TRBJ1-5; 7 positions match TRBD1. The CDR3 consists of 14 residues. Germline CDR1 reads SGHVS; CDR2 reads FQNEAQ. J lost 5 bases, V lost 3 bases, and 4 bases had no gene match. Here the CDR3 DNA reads TGTGCCAGCAGCTTTGGCAGGGGGGATCAGCCCCAGCATTTT. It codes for CASSFGRGDQPQHF.

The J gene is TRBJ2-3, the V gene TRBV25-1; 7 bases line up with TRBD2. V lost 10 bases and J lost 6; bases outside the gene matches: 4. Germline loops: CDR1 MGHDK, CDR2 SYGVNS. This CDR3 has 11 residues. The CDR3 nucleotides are TGTGCCATCTCCGGGGGGGATACGCAGTATTTT. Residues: CAISGGDTQYF.

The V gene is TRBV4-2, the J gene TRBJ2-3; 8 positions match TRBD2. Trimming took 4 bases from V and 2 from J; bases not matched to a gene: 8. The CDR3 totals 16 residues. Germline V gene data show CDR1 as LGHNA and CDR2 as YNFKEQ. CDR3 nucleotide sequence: TGTGCCAGCAGCCTGAGAGCGGGGGCGCTCACAGATACGCAGTATTTT. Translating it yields CASSLRAGALTDTQYF.